The 31 T cell receptor beta chains presented below share a single source sample, sequenced in a study of T cell responses to AZD1222 COVID-19 vaccine. The data were produced by immunoSEQ multiplex PCR, yet TCRdb's version contains in-frame clones alone and is incomplete. Of 70,000 to 85,000 clones in the sample, about nine tenths were seen once. This specimen was peripheral blood, taken on day 0 of AZD1222 vaccination. Receptors were obtained from an adult in good health.

This clone was picked up one time. The rearrangement joins TRBV5-1 to TRBJ1-2, with unresolved D. Germline V gene data show CDR1 as SGHRS and CDR2 as YFSETQ. The V and J ends lost 0 bases and 7 bases respectively, with 10 bases between them. The CDR3 covers 13 residues. CDR3 nucleotide sequence: TGCGCCAGCAGCTTGGTGCAGGACGGTGGCTACACCTTC. Encoded protein: CASSLVQDGGYTF. Using reference TRBV5-1 and TRBJ1-2 for the parts outside the CDR3, the full variable domain is KAGVTQTPRYLIKTRGQQVTLSCSPISGHRSVSWYQQTPGQGLQFLFEYFSETQRNKGNFPGRFSGRQFSNSRSEMNVSTLELGDSALYLCASSLVQDGGYTFGSGTRLTVV.

This rearrangement joins TRBV14 to TRBJ2-1; TRBD1 matches 8 bases. Germline CDR1 is SGHDN and CDR2 is FVKESK. With 4 bases clipped from V and 4 bases from J, the junction kept 3 bases outside the gene matches. The CDR3 is 14 amino acids. The CDR3: CASSRQGFYNEQFF. The CDR3 DNA is TGTGCCAGCAGCCGACAGGGGTTTTACAATGAGCAGTTCTTC.

This clone has a single count. V gene TRBV9 combines with J gene TRBJ1-2; the match to TRBD1 covers 8 bases. Germline loops: CDR1 SGDLS, CDR2 YYNGEE. V was pared by 2 bases and J by 4 bases, with 4 bases of the junction left unmatched. The CDR3 sequence is 14 residues long. In nucleotides, the CDR3 is TGTGCCAGCAGCGTCCGACAGGGGAGCTATGGCTACACCTTC. This encodes CASSVRQGSYGYTF.

This sequence joins TRBV2 and TRBJ1-1; no clear D. This CDR3 is 11 amino acids long. The V gene's germline CDR1 is SNHLY and CDR2 FYNNEI. Trimming took off 1 base at V and 7 bases at J, with 4 bases between the two ends. CDR3 coding DNA: TGTGCCAGCAGTGAAGTGATTGAAGCTTTCTTT. Protein: CASSEVIEAFF.

This clone came up once. The V and J genes are TRBV5-8 and TRBJ1-2, with D uncertain. Germline V CDR1 and CDR2: SGHTS, YDEGEE. The CDR3 length is 13 residues. Trimming left V 4 bases short and J 6 bases short, with 13 bases between. The CDR3 nucleotides are TGTGCCAGCAGCACACCCATGGGGAATGGCTACACCTTC. Translating it yields CASSTPMGNGYTF.

This rearrangement joins TRBV12-5 to TRBJ1-2, with TRBD1 as a possible D gene (6 bases). This CDR3 region has 20 residues. Trimming left V 3 bases short and J 6 bases short, with 32 bases between. Germline CDR1 is LGHNT and CDR2 is FRNRAP. This CDR3 reads CASGFTTDRSIPPFLDGYTF. The CDR3 DNA sequence: TGTGCTAGTGGTTTCACTACGGACAGATCGATTCCCCCCTTTCTCGATGGCTACACCTTC.

This rearrangement joins TRBV29-1 to TRBJ2-7; a possible D gene is TRBD1 (6 bases). V shed 4 bases and J shed 2 bases, with 15 bases lying between them. CDR3 size: 14 residues. CDR1 SQVTM and CDR2 ANQGSEA come from the germline V gene. The CDR3 loop is CSVGGHRETYEQYF. The CDR3 bases are TGCAGCGTTGGCGGACACAGGGAAACCTACGAGCAGTACTTC.

CDR3 DNA: TGTGCCAGCTCCTTGGCTAGCGGGGGTACCCAGTACTTC. Protein product: CASSLASGGTQYF. J is TRBJ2-5 and V is TRBV2, with 10 nucleotides matching TRBD2. The CDR3 sequence is 13 residues long. Germline-derived CDR1 and CDR2 are SNHLY and FYNNEI. V gave up 8 bases and J gave up 8 bases; unmatched junction bases: 8.

This chain joins TRBV6-2 or TRBV6-3 and TRBJ1-2, with D perhaps matching TRBD1 (6 bases). Trimming took off 6 bases at V and 2 bases at J, with 13 bases between the two ends. The germline V gene encodes CDR1 MNHEY and CDR2 SVGEGT. The CDR3 runs 14 residues. CDR3 protein: CASSNQGLNYGYTF. CDR3 DNA sequence: TGTGCCAGCAGCAACCAGGGGTTAAACTATGGCTACACCTTC.

CDR3 loop: CASRETGWDNSPLHF. CDR3 DNA: TGTGCCAGCAGAGAGACAGGTTGGGATAATTCACCCCTCCACTTT. The J gene is TRBJ1-6, the V gene TRBV6-6; D possibly corresponds to TRBD1 (6 bases). Between the trimmed V and J ends, which lost 6 bases and 5 bases, there was a span of 14 bases. The CDR3 spans 15 residues. CDR1 is MNHNY and CDR2 is SVGAGI in the germline V gene (reference sequence).

J is TRBJ2-1 and V is TRBV10-3; D perhaps matches TRBD1 (5 bases). The germline V gene encodes CDR1 ENHRY and CDR2 SYGVKD. This CDR3 has 11 amino acids. V was trimmed by 6 bases and J by 12 bases, leaving 12 bases between them. CDR3 DNA sequence: TGTGCCATCAGGCAGGGTTCAGGGCAGTTCTTC. This gives the protein CAIRQGSGQFF.

The rearrangement links TRBV28 to TRBJ1-2, with a weak D call TRBD1 (5 bases). Trimming took 2 bases from V and 7 from J, leaving 11 bases between them. Germline CDR1 MDHEN, CDR2 SYDVKM. CDR3 size: 13 residues. CDR3 nucleotides: TGTGCCAGCAGTTTAGCCAGGGAAGTTGGCTACACCTTC. Translated: CASSLAREVGYTF.

The chain recombines TRBV19 with TRBJ1-2; D gene uncertain. Germline values: CDR1 LNHDA, CDR2 SQIVND (reference sequence). The V end was cut by 5 bases, the J end by 5 bases, with 6 bases between. This CDR3 spans 11 amino acids. CDR3 in DNA: TGTGCCAGTAGTTTCGGGTATGGCTACACCTTC. Translating it yields CASSFGYGYTF.

The chain uses TRBV9 and TRBJ2-3; 14 bases fit TRBD2. The V gene end was trimmed by 2 bases and the J gene end by 6 bases; junction bases not matched to a gene: 5. Germline V CDR1 and CDR2: SGDLS, YYNGEE. The CDR3 is 16 residues long. CDR3 in DNA: TGTGCCAGCAGCGTGGGACTAGCGGGAGTCGGTGATACGCAGTATTTT. Translation: CASSVGLAGVGDTQYF.

CDR3 amino acids: CASSAGDSGNQPQHF. The CDR3 DNA sequence: TGTGCCAGCAGCGCCGGGGACAGTGGCAATCAGCCCCAGCATTTT. The V gene is TRBV9, the J gene TRBJ1-5; 7 bases map to TRBD1. Germline CDR1 SGDLS, CDR2 YYNGEE. J was trimmed by 2 bases and V by 3 bases; bases with no gene match: 5. The CDR3 contains 15 residues.

The V gene is TRBV28, the J gene TRBJ1-1; tentative D call: TRBD1 (6 bases). V lost 1 base to trimming and J lost 4 bases, with 13 bases between them. The CDR3 consists of 15 residues. Germline V gives CDR1 MDHEN, CDR2 SYDVKM. In DNA, the CDR3 is TGTGCCAGCAGTTTATTGCGGGGGGCCGGCACTGAAGCTTTCTTT. It specifies CASSLLRGAGTEAFF. The whole variable domain, filled in from reference TRBV28 and TRBJ1-1, reads DVKVTQSSRYLVKRTGEKVFLECVQDMDHENMFWYRQDPGLGLRLIYFSYDVKMKEKGDIPEGYSVSREKKERFSLILESASTNQTSMYLCASSLLRGAGTEAFFGQGTRLTVV.

This chain links TRBV10-2 with TRBJ1-1, with unresolved D. Trimming took off 8 bases at V and 1 base at J, with 14 bases between the two ends. CDR1 and CDR2 from the germline V gene are WSHSY and SAAADI. This CDR3 contains 14 residues. The CDR3 is CASLPGRRNTEAFF. DNA of the CDR3: TGCGCCAGCCTTCCAGGACGGAGGAACACTGAAGCTTTCTTT.

The chain couples TRBV6-5 to TRBJ2-1; D ambiguous. V lost 7 bases, J lost 7 bases, and 17 bases lay in between. The CDR3 is 14 residues long. Looked up from germline, CDR1 is MNHEY and CDR2 is SVGAGI. The CDR3 is CASTPRWSPNEQFF. Here the CDR3 DNA reads TGTGCCAGCACCCCGAGGTGGAGCCCTAATGAGCAGTTCTTC.

This sequence joins TRBV28 and TRBJ2-4; D could derive from TRBD1 or TRBD2 (6 bases each). Trimming removed 8 bases at V and 3 bases at J, with 11 bases between. Germline values: CDR1 MDHEN, CDR2 SYDVKM. This CDR3 contains 13 residues. The CDR3 region has the DNA TGTGCCAGCCTAGAGGGGGGCAAAAACATTCAGTACTTC. This sequence encodes CASLEGGKNIQYF.

This clone appeared once. CDR3 sequence (DNA): TGTGCCAGCAGTCCGGGACAGGGGTACAATGAGCAGTTCTTC. It codes for CASSPGQGYNEQFF. J is TRBJ2-1 and V is TRBV28; 10 nucleotides match TRBD1. Trimming removed 5 bases from V and 4 bases from J; junction bases left unmatched: 2. The germline CDR1 and CDR2 sequences are MDHEN and SYDVKM. The CDR3 sequence is 14 residues long.

The V and J genes are TRBV15 and TRBJ2-7; TRBD1 is a possible D gene (5 bases). Trimming took 3 bases from V and 0 from J, leaving 9 bases between them. CDR3 length: 14 amino acids. Germline CDR1 is LNHNV and CDR2 is YYDKDF (reference sequence). The CDR3 region is CATSRTDDSYEQYF. DNA of the CDR3: TGTGCCACCAGCAGGACAGACGACTCCTACGAGCAGTACTTC.

The rearrangement links TRBV4-1 to TRBJ1-5, with D possibly being TRBD1 (5 bases). Germline-derived CDR1 and CDR2 are MGHRA and YSYEKL. V was clipped by 0 bases and J by 6 bases, with 15 bases between them. This CDR3 is 16 amino acids long. Written as DNA, the CDR3 is TGCGCCAGCAGCCAAGAGGGCGGAGGGGAGGTTCAGCCCCAGCATTTT. Its translation: CASSQEGGGEVQPQHF.

The chain links TRBV30 to TRBJ2-7; D possibly corresponds to TRBD2 (6 bases). Germline V CDR1 and CDR2: GTSNPN, SVGIG (reference sequence). The length of the CDR3 is 12 residues. Here the CDR3 DNA reads TGTGCTTGGGCGGAGGGTATGGACGAGCAGTACTTC. Amino acid sequence: CAWAEGMDEQYF.

The chain employs TRBV6-4 and TRBJ1-1, with D hard to call. The V gene's germline CDR1 is MRHNA and CDR2 SNTAGT. This CDR3 contains 13 residues. V lost 4 bases and J lost 5, with 11 bases in between. CDR3: CASSVLSGTEAFF. The CDR3 bases are TGTGCCAGCAGTGTACTAAGTGGGACTGAAGCTTTCTTT.

The chain is built from TRBV6-1 and TRBJ2-5; no reliable D call. CDR1 and CDR2 (germline): MNHNS, SASEGT. With 2 bases removed from V and 4 bases from J, the gap between germline ends came to 8 bases. The CDR3 has 13 amino acids. CDR3 in amino acids: CASSEQTRETQYF. In DNA, the CDR3 is TGTGCCAGCAGTGAACAGACTCGAGAGACCCAGTACTTC.

The CDR3 region is CASSESGTQYF. In DNA form, the CDR3 reads TGTGCCAGCAGCGAATCTGGTACGCAGTATTTT. This chain joins TRBV9 and TRBJ2-3; D is unresolved. V dropped 3 bases and J dropped 8 bases, with 7 bases sitting between them. Germline V gives CDR1 SGDLS, CDR2 YYNGEE. This CDR3 contains 11 residues.

The rearrangement uses TRBV27 and TRBJ1-4; tentatively, D is TRBD1 (6 bases). The germline V and J ends were trimmed by 6 bases and 6 bases, with 17 bases remaining between them. The CDR3 totals 15 residues. The germline V gene has CDR1 MNHEY and CDR2 SMNVEV (reference sequence). The CDR3: CASSLRRGRDEKLFF. The CDR3 bases are TGTGCCAGCAGCCTCCGGAGGGGGAGGGATGAAAAACTGTTTTTT.

The chain uses TRBV11-2 and TRBJ2-1; D possibly corresponds to TRBD1 (5 bases). This CDR3 comprises 14 residues. Germline CDR1 is SGHAT and CDR2 is FQNNGV. With 8 bases removed from V and 9 bases from J, the gap between germline ends came to 20 bases. The CDR3 sequence is CASQGQVTSTEQFF. The DNA for the CDR3 is TGTGCCAGCCAGGGCCAGGTCACTTCGACTGAGCAGTTCTTC. The full variable domain, with the rest looked up from reference TRBV11-2 and TRBJ2-1, is EAGVAQSPRYKIIEKRQSVAFWCNPISGHATLYWYQQILGQGPKLLIQFQNNGVVDDSQLPKDRFSAERLKGVDSTLKIQPAKLEDSAVYLCASQGQVTSTEQFFGPGTRLTVL.

A few counts support this clone. The V gene is TRBV4-1, the J gene TRBJ2-7; D is ambiguous. The length of the CDR3 is 15 residues. The V gene lost 1 base and the J gene lost 1 base, with 11 bases spanning the gap. The germline V gene has CDR1 MGHRA and CDR2 YSYEKL. The CDR3 bases are TGCGCCAGCAGCCAAGTTAGGAACAATTCCTACGAGCAGTACTTC. This gives the protein CASSQVRNNSYEQYF.

This chain connects TRBV7-2 to TRBJ2-7; D is undetermined. This CDR3 comprises 14 residues. The germline V and J ends were trimmed by 1 base and 1 base, with 8 bases remaining between them. In germline, CDR1 is SGHTA, CDR2 FQGNSA. DNA of the CDR3: TGTGCCAGCAGCTTAGTATTGGAATCCTACGAGCAGTACTTC. Protein sequence: CASSLVLESYEQYF. The full variable domain, completed using reference TRBV7-2 and TRBJ2-7, is GAGVSQSPSNKVTEKGKDVELRCDPISGHTALYWYRQSLGQGLEFLIYFQGNSAPDKSGLPSDRFSAERTGGSVSTLTIQRTQQEDSAVYLCASSLVLESYEQYFGPGTRLTVT.

The V and J genes are TRBV28 and TRBJ1-5; a possible D gene is TRBD1 (6 bases). V gave up 5 bases and J gave up 2 bases, with 13 bases separating them. Germline assignment: CDR1 MDHEN and CDR2 SYDVKM. CDR3 length equals 15 residues. CDR3 sequence (DNA): TGTGCCAGCAGTGCCCCGGGGGCTGGCAATCAGCCCCAGCATTTT. It specifies CASSAPGAGNQPQHF.